Each of the 29 T cell receptor beta chains below was sequenced from the same sample in a study of blood T cell repertoires in COVID-19. Profiled with immunoSEQ multiplex PCR; TCRdb holds only in-frame clones, not every one. The repertoire includes 150,000 to 200,000 clones, approximately 86% of them detected once, and more than 7.5% sits in the top ten. What was sequenced was peripheral blood. These receptors originate from a man in his fifties or sixties with active or convalescent COVID-19.

The V gene is TRBV9, the J gene TRBJ2-7; TRBD2 agrees at 11 bases. This CDR3 contains 15 residues. Germline values: CDR1 SGDLS, CDR2 YYNGEE. V shed 4 bases and J 0 bases; nucleotides not matched to a gene: 3. The CDR3 reads CASSLGLADSYEQYF. CDR3 sequence (DNA): TGTGCCAGCAGCTTGGGACTAGCGGACTCCTACGAGCAGTACTTC.

The chain carries TRBV5-1 and TRBJ1-4; D is ambiguous. This CDR3 contains 15 residues. Germline CDR1 reads SGHRS; CDR2 reads YFSETQ. Trimming took off 4 bases at V and 3 bases at J, with 13 bases between the two ends. The chain's CDR3 is CASSLETQANEKLFF. The CDR3 nucleotides are TGCGCCAGCAGCCTAGAGACGCAAGCTAATGAAAAACTGTTTTTT.

This chain connects TRBV11-3 to TRBJ2-3; 14 bases are a match to TRBD2. The length of the CDR3 is 16 residues. J was trimmed by 5 bases and V by 5 bases; bases with no gene match: 6. Germline CDR1 and CDR2: SGHNT and YENEEA. The CDR3, as DNA: TGTGCCAGCAGCCAGGGACTAGCGGGAGTAGGAGATACGCAGTATTTT. This codes for CASSQGLAGVGDTQYF.

The chain has TRBV9 and TRBJ1-6; 10 nucleotides align to TRBD1. The germline CDR1 and CDR2 sequences are SGDLS and YYNGEE. Trimming removed 3 bases from V and 6 bases from J; junction bases left unmatched: 9. This CDR3 comprises 17 residues. This chain's CDR3 is CASSAPPGQGLNSPLHF. The CDR3 DNA sequence: TGTGCCAGCAGCGCCCCACCGGGACAGGGGCTTAATTCACCCCTCCACTTT.

The chain recombines TRBV19 with TRBJ2-7; TRBD2 aligns across 10 bases. Germline V gene data show CDR1 as LNHDA and CDR2 as SQIVND (reference sequence). Trimming cost V 3 bases and J 0 bases; bases outside gene matches: 2. This CDR3 has 15 residues. CDR3 sequence (DNA): TGTGCCAGTAGTATGGTAGCGGGAGGCTCCTACGAGCAGTACTTC. The encoded protein is CASSMVAGGSYEQYF.

This clone occurred once. The chain joins TRBV5-1 to TRBJ1-5; a possible D gene is TRBD1 (6 bases). V gave up 3 bases and J gave up 7 bases, with 17 bases separating them. The length of the CDR3 is 15 residues. The germline gives CDR1 SGHRS, CDR2 YFSETQ. This CDR3 is CASSYTGLLGQPQHF. Here the CDR3 DNA reads TGCGCCAGCAGCTACACAGGGTTATTAGGCCAGCCCCAGCATTTT.

The genes are TRBV6-5 and TRBJ1-1, with a tentative D call TRBD1 (5 bases). From germline, CDR1 is MNHEY and CDR2 SVGAGI. The CDR3 is 13 amino acids. V was trimmed by 6 bases and J by 5 bases, leaving 13 bases between them. CDR3 nucleotide sequence: TGTGCCAGCAGGCCGCAGGGTGGTACTGAAGCTTTCTTT. This translates into CASRPQGGTEAFF.

This chain connects TRBV7-9 to TRBJ2-1; D remains unclear. CDR1 and CDR2 from the germline V gene are SEHNR and FQNEAQ (reference sequence). CDR3 length: 15 amino acids. V lost 3 bases, J lost 0 bases, and 9 bases lay in between. The CDR3 region is CASSLVRGSYNEQFF. The CDR3 bases are TGTGCCAGCAGCTTGGTCCGAGGCTCCTACAATGAGCAGTTCTTC.

Here the CDR3 DNA reads TGTGCCAGCAGCTTGGGATCCAGCTCTGGGGCCAACGTCCTGACTTTC. This gives the protein CASSLGSSSGANVLTF. V is TRBV5-4 and J is TRBJ2-6; D call uncertain. The CDR3 has 16 amino acids. CDR1 and CDR2 (germline): SGHNT, YYREEE (reference sequence). Trimming shortened V by 0 bases and J by 0 bases, and 7 bases separated the two germline ends. The full variable domain, its missing parts supplied by reference TRBV5-4 and TRBJ2-6, is ETGVTQSPTHLIKTRGQQVTLRCSSQSGHNTVSWYQQALGQGPQFIFQYYREEENGRGNFPPRFSGLQFPNYSSELNVNALELDDSALYLCASSLGSSSGANVLTFGAGSRLTVL.

The CDR3 DNA sequence: TGTGCCACCAGTGAGACAGGGACCCCGAACACTGAAGCTTTCTTT. Its translation: CATSETGTPNTEAFF. This chain connects TRBV24-1 to TRBJ1-1; 7 bases agree with TRBD1. Germline V gene sequence: CDR1 KGHDR, CDR2 SFDVKD. With V trimmed by 4 bases and J by 1 base, 5 bases remained unmatched. This CDR3 is built from 15 residues.

This clone was observed once. One end of the junction fails to match germline, which may point to a read error. The chain carries TRBV29-1 and TRBJ1-6, with a possible D match to TRBD1 (6 bases). This CDR3 is 15 amino acids long. The germline CDR1 and CDR2 sequences are SQVTM and ANQGSEA. CDR3 DNA sequence: TGCAGCGTGGAAGAAGGGGGTACTTATGGTTCACCCCTCCACTTT. Its translation: CSVEEGGTYGSPLHF. Supplemented by reference TRBV29-1 and TRBJ1-6, the full variable domain reads SAVISQKPSRDICQRGTSLTIQCQVDSQVTMMFWYRQQPGQSLTLIATANQGSEATYESGFVIDKFPISRPNLTFSTLTVSNMSPEDSSIYLCSVEEGGTYGSPLHFGNGTRLTVT.

The chain recombines TRBV27 with TRBJ2-1; tentatively, D is TRBD1 (5 bases). This CDR3 has 13 amino acids. Germline V gene lookup returns CDR1 MNHEY and CDR2 SMNVEV (reference sequence). Trimming cost V 5 bases and J 9 bases, with 14 bases left between them. The CDR3 is CASSPKGWGEQFF. The CDR3 DNA reads TGTGCCAGCAGTCCAAAGGGGTGGGGTGAGCAGTTCTTC.

This CDR3 is CASSEQGAGVGEQYF. Here the CDR3 DNA reads TGTGCCAGCAGTGAGCAGGGTGCGGGAGTGGGCGAGCAGTACTTC. V usage is TRBV2 and J usage is TRBJ2-7, with 7 bases identical to TRBD2. CDR1 is SNHLY, CDR2 FYNNEI, per germline. J gave up 6 bases and V 3 bases, and 11 bases lay outside the gene matches. The CDR3 extends over 15 amino acids.

The chain has TRBV6-5 and TRBJ1-2; D might be TRBD1 (6 bases). This CDR3 region has 14 residues. Looked up from germline, CDR1 is MNHEY and CDR2 is SVGAGI. V lost 7 bases and J 6 bases, leaving 18 bases between the germline ends. CDR3 nucleotides: TGTGCCAGCACCCCTTCTACAGGGAAAAATGGCTACACCTTC. As protein: CASTPSTGKNGYTF.

This clone occurred a few times. The chain has TRBV18 and TRBJ1-2; a possible D gene is TRBD1 (6 bases). V lost 3 bases, J lost 3 bases, and 14 bases lay in between. This CDR3 region has 15 residues. Germline V CDR1 and CDR2: KGHSH, LQKENI. The CDR3 DNA follows: TGTGCCAGCTCACCGGGACACCCTCGGGACTATGGCTACACCTTC. This translates into CASSPGHPRDYGYTF.

The J gene is TRBJ1-2, the V gene TRBV29-1, with a tentative D call TRBD1 (5 bases). This CDR3 comprises 13 residues. Trimming removed 6 bases from V and 5 bases from J, with 16 bases in between. CDR1 SQVTM and CDR2 ANQGSEA come from the germline V gene. The CDR3: CSVVDSTLYGYTF. DNA for the CDR3: TGCAGCGTCGTCGACAGTACTCTTTATGGCTACACCTTC.

This chain connects TRBV19 to TRBJ1-5; D is ambiguous. V was shortened by 3 bases and J by 5 bases, with 8 bases between the two germline ends. CDR1 is LNHDA, CDR2 SQIVND, per germline (reference sequence). The CDR3 is 13 residues long. The CDR3 sequence is CASSIGRDQPQHF. The CDR3 DNA reads TGTGCCAGTAGTATCGGTCGGGATCAGCCCCAGCATTTT.

V and J are TRBV5-4 and TRBJ2-3; TRBD2 aligns across 10 bases. The junction had 7 bases not matched to a gene; V was cut back by 0 bases and J by 6 bases. This CDR3 spans 16 amino acids. Germline V gene data show CDR1 as SGHNT and CDR2 as YYREEE (reference sequence). The CDR3 DNA reads TGTGCCAGCAGCTTGGGGGCTAGCGGGGGTGCTGATACGCAGTATTTT. It is translated as CASSLGASGGADTQYF.

The chain joins TRBV12-3 or TRBV12-4 to TRBJ2-1, with TRBD2 as a possible D gene (6 bases). This CDR3 spans 12 amino acids. V lost 5 bases, J lost 7 bases, and 9 bases lay in between. Here the CDR3 DNA reads TGTGCCAGCAGTCCGACTAGTAATGAGCAGTTCTTC. It is translated as CASSPTSNEQFF.

CDR3 sequence: CASSVGLAVSTDTQYF. The CDR3 DNA reads as TGTGCCAGCAGCGTAGGACTAGCGGTTAGCACAGATACGCAGTATTTT. The J gene is TRBJ2-3, the V gene TRBV9, with 9 bases fitting TRBD2. The trim removed 0 bases at V and 0 bases at J, leaving 2 bases unmatched. Germline V gene sequence: CDR1 SGDLS, CDR2 YYNGEE. The CDR3 length is 16 residues.

The J gene is TRBJ2-5, the V gene TRBV18, with 7 bases aligning to TRBD2. Trimming took 0 bases from V and 4 from J; bases not matched to a gene: 5. Per the germline V gene, CDR1 is KGHSH and CDR2 is LQKENI. The CDR3 consists of 15 residues. In nucleotides, the CDR3 is TGTGCCAGCTCACCACCGACTAGCCCGCGAGAGACCCAGTACTTC. This sequence encodes CASSPPTSPRETQYF.

In DNA form, the CDR3 reads TGTGCCAGCAGCCTCTCCTACAATGAGCAGTTCTTC. Encoded protein: CASSLSYNEQFF. The chain recombines TRBV9 with TRBJ2-1; D uncertain. Germline V gives CDR1 SGDLS, CDR2 YYNGEE. V was pared by 4 bases and J by 0 bases, with 2 bases between. This CDR3 has 12 residues.

The chain joins TRBV2 to TRBJ1-3, with unresolved D. V gave up 8 bases and J gave up 2 bases, with 16 bases separating them. This CDR3 is 15 amino acids long. The germline gives CDR1 SNHLY, CDR2 FYNNEI. CDR3: CASGSRVETGNTIYF. The CDR3 DNA is TGTGCCAGCGGGTCAAGAGTGGAGACTGGAAACACCATATATTTT.

This sequence joins TRBV11-2 and TRBJ2-1; 8 bases are shared with TRBD2. The CDR3 covers 16 residues. The germline V gene has CDR1 SGHAT and CDR2 FQNNGV. V lost 5 bases, J lost 5 bases, and 11 bases stayed unmatched. CDR3: CASSPGGDFAHNEQFF. For the CDR3, the DNA is TGTGCCAGCAGCCCCGGGGGGGATTTTGCTCACAATGAGCAGTTCTTC.

The rearrangement uses TRBV4-1 and TRBJ1-4; weak D call: TRBD1 (5 bases). Germline V CDR1 and CDR2: MGHRA, YSYEKL. V gave up 2 bases and J gave up 3 bases, with 10 bases separating them. The CDR3 consists of 15 residues. Here the CDR3 DNA reads TGCGCCAGCAGCCAACGTGACAGATCTAATGAAAAACTGTTTTTT. Protein sequence: CASSQRDRSNEKLFF.

The chain uses TRBV6-5 and TRBJ1-2, with 10 positions matching TRBD1. Trimming took 4 bases from V and 4 from J; bases not matched to a gene: 3. Germline V gives CDR1 MNHEY, CDR2 SVGAGI. This CDR3 has 14 amino acids. DNA of the CDR3: TGTGCCAGCAGTTGGACAGGGGGTATCTATGGCTACACCTTC. Its protein product is CASSWTGGIYGYTF.

This chain joins TRBV18 and TRBJ1-1; the D gene is possibly TRBD1 (6 bases). This CDR3 has 15 amino acids. Trimming cost V 2 bases and J 1 base, with 11 bases left between them. Germline CDR1 reads KGHSH; CDR2 reads LQKENI. The CDR3 spells CASSPSKGQNTEAFF. The CDR3 coding sequence is TGTGCCAGCTCACCATCGAAGGGACAGAACACTGAAGCTTTCTTT.

The V gene is TRBV28, the J gene TRBJ1-4, with TRBD1 matching 7 bases. Trimming removed 7 bases from V and 5 bases from J; junction bases left unmatched: 10. In germline, CDR1 is MDHEN, CDR2 SYDVKM. The CDR3 covers 15 residues. Here the CDR3 DNA reads TGTGCCAGCACTCCTCCGGGGACAGCGAATGAAAAACTGTTTTTT. Protein: CASTPPGTANEKLFF.

The genes are TRBV7-6 and TRBJ2-3; 9 bases map to TRBD2. The CDR3 extends over 18 amino acids. Per the germline V gene, CDR1 is SGHVS and CDR2 is FNYEAQ. J lost 4 bases, V lost 1 base, and 12 bases had no gene match. The CDR3 DNA reads TGTGCCAGCAGCTTAGAACTAGCGGGCCTAGGAAGCGCAGATACGCAGTATTTT. This encodes CASSLELAGLGSADTQYF.